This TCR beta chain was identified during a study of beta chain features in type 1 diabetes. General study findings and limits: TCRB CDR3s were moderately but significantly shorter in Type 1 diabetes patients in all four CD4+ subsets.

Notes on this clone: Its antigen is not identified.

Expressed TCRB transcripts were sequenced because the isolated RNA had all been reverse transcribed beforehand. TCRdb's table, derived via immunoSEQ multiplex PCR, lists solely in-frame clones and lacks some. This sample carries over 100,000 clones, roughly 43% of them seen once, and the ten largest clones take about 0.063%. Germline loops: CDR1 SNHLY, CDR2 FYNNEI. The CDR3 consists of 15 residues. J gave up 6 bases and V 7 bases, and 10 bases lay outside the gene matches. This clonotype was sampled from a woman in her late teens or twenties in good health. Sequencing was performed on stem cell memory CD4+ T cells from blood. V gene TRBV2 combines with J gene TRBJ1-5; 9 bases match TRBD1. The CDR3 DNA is TGTGCCAGCACCGACGACAGGGGGGTAGGTCAGCCCCAGCATTTT. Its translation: CASTDDRGVGQPQHF.